This TCR beta chain derives from a study of blood T cell repertoires in COVID-19. Study in general: The samples span acute and convalescent COVID-19 from the United States, Italy and Spain. The analysed material was cDNA or gDNA that came from T cells, B-cell-depleted T cells, or PBMCs.

The CDR3 runs 16 residues. V lost 7 bases, J lost 5 bases, and 13 bases stayed unmatched. The germline V gene has CDR1 MDHEN and CDR2 SYDVKM. In the original workflow: Reference gene primer amplification yielded estimated nucleated cell counts. Sequencing was performed with immunoSEQ multiplex PCR; in TCRdb, only in-frame clones are kept and a portion is missing. V, J and clone size were drawn from that table, and D and trimming were deduced from the DNA. Of 350,000 or so clones listed, around 87% are singletons. Followed longitudinally, the Seattle patients had been enrolled during active infection. This sequence joins TRBV28 and TRBJ1-4; 7 bases are shared with TRBD1. This TCR was sampled from a woman aged 30 to 39 with COVID-19, enrolled during active disease. Input material: peripheral blood. CDR3 nucleotides: TGTGCCAGCACTGATGGGGGGCGGACAGGAAATGAAAAACTGTTTTTT. Translating gives CASTDGGRTGNEKLFF.